The 21 T cell receptor beta chains below come from one sample, sequenced in a study of T cells in Graves' hyperthyroidism and ophthalmopathy. RNA transcripts gave rise to amplified TCR beta CDR3 regions. The primer set for the first-round RT-PCR of the TCR CDR3 was HTBI. MiXCR, run by TCRdb on the multiplex PCR reads, gives a single entry per CDR3 protein. The table includes about 740,000 distinct CDR3 sequences, less than 15% detected once. The specimen was blood. The source of these receptors is a woman in her late teens or twenties with Graves' hyperthyroidism.

This clonotype was seen a handful of times. V and J are TRBV12-3 or TRBV12-4 and TRBJ2-5; 9 nucleotides agree with TRBD1. There are 15 residues in the CDR3. The ends lost 4 bases at V and 5 bases at J; junction bases unmatched: 8. The CDR3 loop is CASSWGTGTVETQYF. The CDR3 nucleotides read TGTGCCAGCAGTTGGGGGACAGGGACGGTGGAGACCCAGTACTTC.

This clonotype has at least ten counts. The chain links TRBV3-1 to TRBJ2-1, with D unclear. The CDR3 has 13 residues. Germline V gene lookup returns CDR1 LGHDT and CDR2 YNNKEL (reference sequence). Between the trimmed V and J ends, which lost 4 bases and 8 bases, there was a span of 12 bases. The CDR3 nucleotides read TGTGCCAGCAGCCGCCAGGCTGGCGATGAGCAGTTCTTC. It encodes CASSRQAGDEQFF.

Ten or more counts support this clonotype. This chain connects TRBV6-2 or TRBV6-3 to TRBJ2-7, with a weak D call TRBD2 (5 bases). V lost 0 bases to trimming and J lost 2 bases, with 14 bases between them. The CDR3 runs 16 residues. Germline V gives CDR1 MNHEY, CDR2 SVGEGT. The CDR3 loop is CASSYSTEGPPYEQYF. CDR3 sequence (DNA): TGTGCCAGCAGTTACTCGACCGAGGGCCCCCCCTACGAGCAGTACTTC.

This clonotype was detected only a few times. The chain links TRBV18 to TRBJ2-7; 8 bases match TRBD1. The CDR3 spans 16 residues. The germline gives CDR1 KGHSH, CDR2 LQKENI. V trimming: 3 bases; J trimming: 2 bases; junction bases outside the gene matches: 9. This CDR3 reads CASSPRLLQGAYEQYF. The CDR3 DNA reads as TGTGCCAGCTCACCCCGATTATTACAGGGGGCCTACGAGCAGTACTTC.

This clonotype has a count of ten or more. The V gene is TRBV3-1, the J gene TRBJ2-1, with D unclear. The germline V and J ends were trimmed by 3 bases and 9 bases, with 9 bases remaining between them. The CDR3 has 12 residues. Germline V gene sequence: CDR1 LGHDT, CDR2 YNNKEL (reference sequence). CDR3 loop: CASSHSRSEQFF. The CDR3 DNA reads as TGTGCCAGCAGCCACAGTCGGAGTGAGCAGTTCTTC.

This clonotype was seen many times. V is TRBV3-1 and J is TRBJ1-4; possible D gene TRBD1, 6 bases. This CDR3 comprises 15 residues. With 4 bases removed from V and 8 bases from J, the gap between germline ends came to 17 bases. Germline V lookup: CDR1 LGHDT, CDR2 YNNKEL (reference sequence). CDR3 sequence (DNA): TGTGCCAGCAGCCGTCTGGGACAAGGGGAAGAAAAACTGTTTTTT. Amino acids: CASSRLGQGEEKLFF.

This clonotype was seen a handful of times. The chain combines TRBV7-9 with TRBJ2-3; 8 nucleotides agree with TRBD2. The CDR3 has 16 residues. Trimming took 1 base from V and 6 from J; bases not matched to a gene: 9. The germline V gene encodes CDR1 SEHNR and CDR2 FQNEAQ (reference sequence). The CDR3 DNA is TGTGCCAGCAGCTTAGGTCTCCTAGCGGGTACGGATACGCAGTATTTT. Amino acids: CASSLGLLAGTDTQYF.

The CDR3 region has the DNA TGTGCCAGCAGCTCCCTCCAGCGGACGAAGACCCAGTACTTC. It codes for CASSSLQRTKTQYF. J is TRBJ2-5 and V is TRBV11-2, with a weak D call TRBD2 (5 bases). The germline V gene encodes CDR1 SGHAT and CDR2 FQNNGV. The V end was cut by 4 bases, the J end by 6 bases, with 15 bases between. The CDR3 sequence is 14 residues long.

Ten or more counts support this clonotype. The genes are TRBV18 and TRBJ2-5; the D gene is possibly TRBD2 (7 bases). The ends were cut back, 3 bases at V and 4 bases at J, with 15 bases in the middle. The CDR3 has 15 amino acids. Germline loops: CDR1 KGHSH, CDR2 LQKENI. The CDR3 region is CASSPRGLGGETQYF. Written as DNA, the CDR3 is TGTGCCAGCTCACCCCGTGGACTAGGGGGAGAGACCCAGTACTTC. The full variable domain, with the rest looked up from reference TRBV18 and TRBJ2-5, is NAGVMQNPRHLVRRRGQEARLRCSPMKGHSHVYWYRQLPEEGLKFMVYLQKENIIDESGMPKERFSAEFPKEGPSILRIQQVVRGDSAAYFCASSPRGLGGETQYFGPGTRLLVL.

This clonotype was found many times. The rearrangement links TRBV27 to TRBJ2-3, with D perhaps TRBD1 or TRBD2 (7 bases each). Germline V CDR1 and CDR2: MNHEY, SMNVEV (reference sequence). The CDR3 runs 17 residues. V gave up 5 bases and J gave up 5 bases, with 23 bases separating them. The CDR3 protein is CASSQQGRGDYLDTQYF. CDR3 sequence (DNA): TGTGCCAGCAGTCAACAGGGGAGGGGGGACTACCTAGATACGCAGTATTTT.

This clonotype showed up just a few times. The chain carries TRBV7-8 and TRBJ2-7, with 10 bases fitting TRBD2. Germline V gives CDR1 SGHVS, CDR2 FQNEAQ. V shed 1 base, J shed 6 bases, and the junction held 9 bases outside the gene matches. The CDR3 length is 16 residues. The CDR3: CASSLGRLAGVGEQYF. The CDR3, as DNA: TGTGCCAGCAGCTTAGGGAGGCTAGCGGGAGTGGGCGAGCAGTACTTC. The full variable domain, in which reference TRBV7-8 and TRBJ2-7 provide the parts outside the CDR3, is GAGVSQSPRYKVAKRGQDVALRCDPISGHVSLFWYQQALGQGPEFLTYFQNEAQLDKSGLPSDRFFAERPEGSVSTLKIQRTQQEDSAVYLCASSLGRLAGVGEQYFGPGTRLTVT.

In its sample, this clonotype was seen a few times. V usage is TRBV20-1 and J usage is TRBJ2-7; TRBD1 might be the D (5 bases). This CDR3 is built from 12 residues. Trimming took off 4 bases at V and 5 bases at J, with 12 bases between the two ends. The V gene's germline CDR1 is DFQATT and CDR2 SNEGSKA (reference sequence). In nucleotides, the CDR3 is TGCAGTGCTAAAGGGGTCTTCAACGAGCAGTACTTC. Amino acid sequence: CSAKGVFNEQYF.

This clonotype was detected a few times. The V and J genes are TRBV29-1 and TRBJ2-1, with 9 bases that match TRBD2. In germline, CDR1 is SQVTM, CDR2 ANQGSEA. This CDR3 is built from 14 residues. V shed 5 bases and J 2 bases; nucleotides not matched to a gene: 4. The CDR3 DNA is TGCAGCGTTCATAGACTAGCGGCCTACAATGAGCAGTTCTTC. Amino acids: CSVHRLAAYNEQFF.

V gene TRBV6-1 combines with J gene TRBJ2-1; D uncertain. CDR3 length: 14 amino acids. Trimming stripped 5 bases from V and 5 bases from J, with 13 bases between. Germline V gene lookup returns CDR1 MNHNS and CDR2 SASEGT. The CDR3 DNA follows: TGTGCCAGCAGTTTCCTTATAGAGGACAATGAGCAGTTCTTC. It yields the protein CASSFLIEDNEQFF.

In its sample, this clonotype was seen a few times. This sequence joins TRBV15 and TRBJ2-3, with TRBD2 identical over 13 bases. V dropped 3 bases and J dropped 2; count of bases not matched to a gene: 2. The CDR3 loop spans 16 amino acids. Per the germline V gene, CDR1 is LNHNV and CDR2 is YYDKDF (reference sequence). The chain's CDR3 is CATSRGLAGPTDTQYF. DNA for the CDR3: TGTGCCACCAGCAGGGGACTAGCGGGACCCACAGATACGCAGTATTTT.

This clonotype was counted only a few times. V usage is TRBV4-1 and J usage is TRBJ2-5, with D perhaps TRBD1 or TRBD2 (5 bases each). Trimming took 4 bases from V and 2 from J, leaving 14 bases between them. This CDR3 comprises 15 residues. Germline V gene lookup returns CDR1 MGHRA and CDR2 YSYEKL. The CDR3 sequence: CASSRGALGQETQYF. The CDR3 nucleotides read TGCGCCAGCAGCCGAGGGGCACTGGGGCAAGAGACCCAGTACTTC.

There are a few counts of this clonotype. The rearrangement links TRBV12-3 or TRBV12-4 to TRBJ2-1; D perhaps matches TRBD1 (6 bases). CDR3 length: 13 amino acids. Trimming removed 5 bases at V and 4 bases at J, with 9 bases between. The CDR3 region has the DNA TGTGCCAGCAGTCACGGACAGTACAATGAGCAGTTCTTC. Protein product: CASSHGQYNEQFF.

Many counts were recorded for this clonotype. This chain joins TRBV11-3 and TRBJ2-1; 10 bases map to TRBD2. In germline, CDR1 is SGHNT, CDR2 YENEEA. CDR3 size: 15 residues. V shed 6 bases and J 7 bases; nucleotides not matched to a gene: 9. CDR3 sequence: CASSFSGRSVNEQFF. CDR3 DNA sequence: TGTGCCAGCAGTTTTAGCGGGAGGTCGGTGAATGAGCAGTTCTTC.

This chain connects TRBV12-3 or TRBV12-4 to TRBJ2-1; 9 bases align to TRBD2. The ends lost 5 bases at V and 5 bases at J; junction bases unmatched: 7. This CDR3 contains 15 residues. The CDR3 coding sequence is TGTGCCAGCAGTCATAGCGGGAGTTCAAACAATGAGCAGTTCTTC. Its translation is CASSHSGSSNNEQFF.

This clonotype was seen at least ten times. This chain connects TRBV30 to TRBJ2-7; 8 nucleotides agree with TRBD1. This CDR3 has 14 amino acids. Germline trimming cut 7 bases from V and 1 base from J; bases unmatched to any gene: 9. CDR1 is GTSNPN, CDR2 SVGIG, per germline (reference sequence). CDR3 nucleotide sequence: TGTGCCTCCTCACGGACAGGGATGTCCTACGAGCAGTACTTC. It codes for CASSRTGMSYEQYF. The full variable domain, in which reference TRBV30 and TRBJ2-7 provide the parts outside the CDR3, is SQTIHQWPATLVQPVGSPLSLECTVEGTSNPNLYWYRQAAGRGLQLLFYSVGIGQISSEVPQNLSASRPQDRQFILSSKKLLLSDSGFYLCASSRTGMSYEQYFGPGTRLTVT.

This clonotype was observed a single time. The genes are TRBV7-9 and TRBJ1-1; D is ambiguous. Between the trimmed V and J ends, which lost 1 base and 5 bases, there was a span of 14 bases. CDR1 and CDR2 from the germline V gene are SEHNR and FQNEAQ (reference sequence). The CDR3 has 15 amino acids. This CDR3 reads CASSLGAGLVTEAFF. The CDR3 coding sequence is TGTGCCAGCAGCTTAGGGGCCGGATTAGTGACTGAAGCTTTCTTT.